This TCR beta chain originates from a study of blood T cell repertoires in COVID-19. Study as a whole: Collection of acute and convalescent COVID-19 samples took place in the United States, Italy and Spain. PBMCs, B-cell-depleted T cells, or T cells provided the cDNA or gDNA that made up the material.

Per germline, CDR1 KGHDR and CDR2 SFDVKD. V was shortened by 9 bases and J by 3 bases, with 14 bases between the two germline ends. The CDR3 spans 14 residues. The assay was immunoSEQ multiplex PCR, and TCRdb's table has in-frame clones only and misses some. Of some 100,000 clones detected, 65% to 85% appear once; the ten largest clones hold about 23%. The sample was peripheral blood. This receptor was obtained from a man older than 75 with active or convalescent COVID-19. This rearrangement joins TRBV24-1 to TRBJ1-5; a possible D gene is TRBD1 (6 bases). CDR3 coding DNA: TGTGCCACCCGAGACAGGAACTTCAATCAGCCCCAGCATTTT. Protein product: CATRDRNFNQPQHF.